This T cell receptor (beta chain) was captured in a study of T cells in Graves' hyperthyroidism and ophthalmopathy. Whole-study results and caveats: Ophthalmopathy was predicted by the model a median of about 6.5 months ahead of onset.

Authors of the study amplified TCR beta CDR3 regions from RNA transcripts. With the HTBI primer set, the TCR CDR3 went through a first round of RT-PCR. TCRdb ran MiXCR on the multiplex PCR reads and lists one entry per CDR3 protein. The sample lists 250,000 to 300,000 distinct CDR3 sequences; around 15% were seen once. As for this clonotype: Antigen specificity is unknown.

This receptor was taken from a woman aged 50 to 65 with Graves' hyperthyroidism that later progressed to Graves' ophthalmopathy. Sequencing was performed on blood.

As DNA, the CDR3 is TGCAGCGTTGAAAGGACAGGGAACTATGGCTACACCTTC. It translates to CSVERTGNYGYTF. The chain uses TRBV29-1 and TRBJ1-2, with TRBD1 identical over 8 bases. V shed 2 bases and J 2 bases; nucleotides not matched to a gene: 1. The CDR3 is made up of 13 amino acids. In germline, CDR1 is SQVTM, CDR2 ANQGSEA. Supplemented by reference TRBV29-1 and TRBJ1-2, the full variable domain reads SAVISQKPSRDICQRGTSLTIQCQVDSQVTMMFWYRQQPGQSLTLIATANQGSEATYESGFVIDKFPISRPNLTFSTLTVSNMSPEDSSIYLCSVERTGNYGYTFGSGTRLTVV.